Listed below are T cell receptor beta chains from one sample, sequenced in a study of CXCR4 blockade with PD-1 therapy in pancreatic cancer. Assay: immunoSEQ multiplex PCR; the TCRdb copy retains only in-frame clones and omits some. The sample yields 950 to 1,200 clones, around 38% seen once. The sample consisted of tumor tissue. Source of these receptors: a human donor with pancreatic ductal adenocarcinoma. Both conserved end residues are part of each CDR3.

12,TRBJ1-6,TRBV19,CASSISNSPLHF
16,TRBJ1-4,TRBV4-1,CASSPAYRVTNEKLFF
16,TRBJ1-4,TRBV30,CAWSVREGALFEKLFF
16,TRBJ2-2,TRBV19,CASSNRGRTNTGELFF
13,TRBJ2-1,TRBV6-8,CASSDSEVNEQFF
14,TRBJ1-5,TRBV10-3,CAISQTDTNQPQHF
15,TRBJ2-7,TRBV18,CASSPLRRGTYEQYF
15,TRBJ2-3,TRBV2,CATRRLAGGPDTQYF
16,TRBJ2-2,TRBV11-3,CASSLFGGPLTGELFF
15,TRBJ1-6,TRBV19,CASSIDPTGNSPLHF
14,TRBJ2-2,TRBV10-2,CASSPGTSGGELFF
13,TRBJ1-1,TRBV29-1,CSVDSGQFTEAFF
14,TRBJ2-7,TRBV29-1,CSVQGQGSSYEQYF
13,TRBJ1-1,TRBV6-8,CASSYYGDTEAFF
14,TRBJ1-2,TRBV29-1,CSVGGTGGRRGYTF
16,TRBJ2-7,TRBV11-3,CASSLSAGATIYEQYF
14,TRBJ2-5,TRBV6-8,CASTSGQGEETQYF
14,TRBJ2-1,TRBV28,CASHSLAGYNEQFF
17,TRBJ2-1,TRBV14,CASSHFSRGALGAEQFF
16,TRBJ1-3,TRBV6-8,CASRPYRVRAGNTIYF
14,TRBJ2-3,TRBV9,CASSPTGLTDTQYF
17,TRBJ1-4,TRBV28,CASSAGTGRPGGEKLFF
14,TRBJ1-2,TRBV6-8,CASSYSPGGDGYTF
13,TRBJ1-1,TRBV28,CASSFEGWTEAFF
14,TRBJ2-3,TRBV6-8,CASSYLQPTDTQYF
14,TRBJ1-2,TRBV29-1,CSVEINQGAQGYTF
13,TRBJ1-1,TRBV6-8,CASRLTVNTEAFF
16,TRBJ1-1,TRBV9,CASSVVTGESNTEAFF
15,TRBJ2-2,TRBV11-3,CASSLSSSGTGELFF
14,TRBJ2-5,TRBV29-1,CSVDRLGRDETQYF
13,TRBJ1-5,TRBV30,CAWSVQNNQPQHF
17,TRBJ2-7,TRBV25-1,CASSEYHRNRGAYEQYF
15,TRBJ1-3,TRBV30,CAWSVSSLAGNTIYF
15,TRBJ1-2,TRBV25-1,CASSEFGTRNYGYTF
16,TRBJ1-1,TRBV14,CASSRTTGARDAEAFF